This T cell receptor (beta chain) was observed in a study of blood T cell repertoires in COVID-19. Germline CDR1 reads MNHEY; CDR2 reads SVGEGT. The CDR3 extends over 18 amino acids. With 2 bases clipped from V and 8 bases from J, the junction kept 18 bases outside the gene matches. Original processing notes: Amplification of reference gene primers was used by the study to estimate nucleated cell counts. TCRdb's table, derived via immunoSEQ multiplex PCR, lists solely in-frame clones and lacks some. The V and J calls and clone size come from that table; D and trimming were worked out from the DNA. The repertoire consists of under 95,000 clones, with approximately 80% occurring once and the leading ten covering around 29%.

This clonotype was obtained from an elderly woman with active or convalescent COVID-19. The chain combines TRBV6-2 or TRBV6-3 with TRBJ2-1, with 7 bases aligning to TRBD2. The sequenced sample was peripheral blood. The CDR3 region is CASSYPRGASGRGDEQFF. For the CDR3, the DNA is TGTGCCAGCAGTTACCCCAGAGGGGCTAGCGGACGTGGGGATGAGCAGTTCTTC.